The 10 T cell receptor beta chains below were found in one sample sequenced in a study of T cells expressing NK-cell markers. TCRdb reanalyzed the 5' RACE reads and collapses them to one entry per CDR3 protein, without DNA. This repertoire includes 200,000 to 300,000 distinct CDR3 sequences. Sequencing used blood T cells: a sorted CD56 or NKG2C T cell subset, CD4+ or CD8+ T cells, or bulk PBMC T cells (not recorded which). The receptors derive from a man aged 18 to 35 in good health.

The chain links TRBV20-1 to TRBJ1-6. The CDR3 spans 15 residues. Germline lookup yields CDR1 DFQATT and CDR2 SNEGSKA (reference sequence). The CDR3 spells CSARQVVGMNSPLHF.

The CDR3: CSVLSYTGELFF. The gene calls are TRBV29-1 and TRBJ2-2. The CDR3 length is 12 residues. Germline loops: CDR1 SQVTM, CDR2 ANQGSEA.

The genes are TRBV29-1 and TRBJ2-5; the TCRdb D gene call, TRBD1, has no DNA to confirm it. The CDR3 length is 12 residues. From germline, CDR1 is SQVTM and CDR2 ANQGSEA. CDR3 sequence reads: CSAGPREETQYF. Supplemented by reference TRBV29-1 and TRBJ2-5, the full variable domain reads SAVISQKPSRDICQRGTSLTIQCQVDSQVTMMFWYRQQPGQSLTLIATANQGSEATYESGFVIDKFPISRPNLTFSTLTVSNMSPEDSSIYLCSAGPREETQYFGPGTRLLVL.

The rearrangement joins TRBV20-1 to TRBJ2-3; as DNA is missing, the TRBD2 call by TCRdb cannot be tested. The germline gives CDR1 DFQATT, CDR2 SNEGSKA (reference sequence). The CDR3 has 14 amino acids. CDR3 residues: CSAFSETGEDTQYF.

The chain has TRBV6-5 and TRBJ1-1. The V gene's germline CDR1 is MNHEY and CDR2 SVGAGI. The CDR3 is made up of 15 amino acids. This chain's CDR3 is CASSYSSRGLGKAFF.

CDR3 region: CARGQGGTGELFF. The rearrangement joins TRBV10-1 to TRBJ2-2; there is no DNA to check the TCRdb D call of TRBD1. This CDR3 has 13 amino acids. Germline CDR1 WNHNN, CDR2 SYGVQD (reference sequence).

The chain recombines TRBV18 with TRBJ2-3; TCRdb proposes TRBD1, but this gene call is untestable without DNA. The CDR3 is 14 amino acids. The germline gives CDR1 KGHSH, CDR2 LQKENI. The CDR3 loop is CASSNREGTDTQYF. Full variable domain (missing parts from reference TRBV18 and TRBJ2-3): NAGVMQNPRHLVRRRGQEARLRCSPMKGHSHVYWYRQLPEEGLKFMVYLQKENIIDESGMPKERFSAEFPKEGPSILRIQQVVRGDSAAYFCASSNREGTDTQYFGPGTRLTVL.

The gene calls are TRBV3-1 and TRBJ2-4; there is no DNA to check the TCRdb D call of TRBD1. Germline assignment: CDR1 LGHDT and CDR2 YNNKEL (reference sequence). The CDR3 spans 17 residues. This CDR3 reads CASSLGQPIIAKNIQYF.

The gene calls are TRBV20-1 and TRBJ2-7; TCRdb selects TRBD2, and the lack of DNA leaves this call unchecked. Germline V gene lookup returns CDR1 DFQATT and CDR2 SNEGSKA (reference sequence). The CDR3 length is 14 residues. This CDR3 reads CSAEGLEGSYEQYF.

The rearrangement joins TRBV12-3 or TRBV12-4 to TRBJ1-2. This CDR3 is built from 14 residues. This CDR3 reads CASRQVGSNYGYTF.